A single sample is the source of the 15 T cell receptor beta chains below, sequenced in a study of neurological immune-mediated disorders. MiXCR, applied by TCRdb to the 5' RACE reads, yields one record per CDR3 protein. The sample comprises more than 75,000 distinct CDR3 sequences, around 4.7% of which are singletons, and 5% to 6% rests with the top ten. Regarding time point: longitudinal time-point 3. The material sequenced was PBMCs. The receptors were sampled from a woman aged 55-69 years with multiple sclerosis.

This clonotype was counted ten times or more. The chain couples TRBV3-1 to TRBJ2-7; D call uncertain. Trimming removed 2 bases at V and 0 bases at J, with 5 bases between. The CDR3 contains 13 residues. Germline V gene lookup returns CDR1 LGHDT and CDR2 YNNKEL (reference sequence). The CDR3: CASSQLSSYEQYF. The DNA for the CDR3 is TGTGCCAGCAGCCAACTTAGCTCCTACGAGCAGTACTTC.

This clonotype came up many times. The rearrangement links TRBV10-3 to TRBJ1-1, with D perhaps matching TRBD1 (5 bases). The CDR3 loop spans 13 amino acids. V was cut by 7 bases and J by 5 bases, with 14 bases left in between. Germline lookup yields CDR1 ENHRY and CDR2 SYGVKD. The CDR3 DNA is TGTGCCATCAAGACAGCGACGGGGACTGAAGCTTTCTTT. Translation: CAIKTATGTEAFF.

This clonotype was seen many times. J is TRBJ1-1 and V is TRBV28, with no clear D. The V gene's germline CDR1 is MDHEN and CDR2 SYDVKM. The CDR3 length is 14 residues. V shed 6 bases and J shed 4 bases, with 15 bases lying between them. CDR3 in amino acids: CASSITQPFTEAFF. CDR3 nucleotide sequence: TGTGCCAGCAGCATCACGCAGCCCTTCACTGAAGCTTTCTTT.

Only a few counts were recorded for this clonotype. The gene calls are TRBV18 and TRBJ2-1, with 11 bases matching TRBD2. The CDR3 is 15 residues long. Looked up from germline, CDR1 is KGHSH and CDR2 is LQKENI. V lost 3 bases, J lost 4 bases, and 2 bases stayed unmatched. CDR3 sequence reads: CASSPGLAEYNEQFF. In nucleotides, the CDR3 is TGTGCCAGCTCACCGGGACTAGCGGAATACAATGAGCAGTTCTTC. Using reference TRBV18 and TRBJ2-1 for the parts outside the CDR3, the full variable domain is NAGVMQNPRHLVRRRGQEARLRCSPMKGHSHVYWYRQLPEEGLKFMVYLQKENIIDESGMPKERFSAEFPKEGPSILRIQQVVRGDSAAYFCASSPGLAEYNEQFFGPGTRLTVL.

In this sample, this clonotype turned up many times. The gene calls are TRBV6-2 or TRBV6-3 and TRBJ2-5; perhaps TRBD1 as D (6 bases). Trimming took off 6 bases at V and 5 bases at J, with 19 bases between the two ends. CDR3 length: 15 amino acids. Germline V gene data show CDR1 as MNHEY and CDR2 as SVGEGT. The CDR3 is CASSSTGNDGETQYF. The CDR3 region has the DNA TGTGCCAGCAGCAGCACAGGGAATGATGGGGAGACCCAGTACTTC.

This clonotype came up many times. J is TRBJ1-5 and V is TRBV5-1, with TRBD1 matching 7 bases. The CDR3 runs 15 residues. The V segment lost 1 base and the J segment 4 bases; nucleotides outside the gene matches: 5. Germline CDR1 is SGHRS and CDR2 is YFSETQ. The CDR3 region has the DNA TGCGCCAGCAGCTTGAATGCGGGACAGAATCAGCCCCAGCATTTT. Amino acids: CASSLNAGQNQPQHF.

This clonotype was seen repeatedly, ten times or more. CDR3 amino acids: CASSLGVRRVTNTGELFF. The CDR3 DNA is TGTGCCAGCAGTTTGGGGGTCCGCAGGGTCACGAACACCGGGGAGCTGTTTTTT. The chain is built from TRBV27 and TRBJ2-2; D may correspond to TRBD1 or TRBD2 (5 bases each). Trimming pared 3 bases from V and 0 bases from J, leaving 17 bases between. Germline lookup yields CDR1 MNHEY and CDR2 SMNVEV (reference sequence). This CDR3 region has 18 residues.

This clonotype has ten or more counts. The CDR3 DNA sequence: TGTGCCAGCTCACGTCAGGGCCCCAATAGCAATCAGCCCCAGCATTTT. Its translation is CASSRQGPNSNQPQHF. The rearrangement links TRBV18 to TRBJ1-5; D might be TRBD1 (5 bases). V lost 4 bases, J lost 0 bases, and 13 bases lay in between. The CDR3 has 16 residues. Per the germline V gene, CDR1 is KGHSH and CDR2 is LQKENI.

In this sample, this clonotype turned up many times. The chain recombines TRBV27 with TRBJ1-1; 7 bases are shared with TRBD1. V dropped 7 bases and J dropped 0; count of bases not matched to a gene: 8. This CDR3 has 15 amino acids. Germline CDR1 and CDR2: MNHEY and SMNVEV (reference sequence). CDR3 DNA: TGTGCCAGCAATCCTCCGGGACAGTTGAACACTGAAGCTTTCTTT. Translation: CASNPPGQLNTEAFF.

This clonotype was picked up many times. The genes are TRBV28 and TRBJ2-7, with D possibly TRBD1 on 6 matching bases. Germline lookup yields CDR1 MDHEN and CDR2 SYDVKM. CDR3 length equals 16 residues. V lost 4 bases and J lost 2, with 18 bases in between. CDR3 amino acids: CASSSGAPDNAYEQYF. In DNA, the CDR3 is TGTGCCAGCAGTTCAGGGGCCCCCGACAATGCCTACGAGCAGTACTTC. Filled out from reference TRBV28 and TRBJ2-7, the complete variable domain reads DVKVTQSSRYLVKRTGEKVFLECVQDMDHENMFWYRQDPGLGLRLIYFSYDVKMKEKGDIPEGYSVSREKKERFSLILESASTNQTSMYLCASSSGAPDNAYEQYFGPGTRLTVT.

This clonotype was found many times. V gene TRBV27 combines with J gene TRBJ1-2; TRBD1 aligns across 8 bases. CDR1 MNHEY and CDR2 SMNVEV come from the germline V gene (reference sequence). The CDR3 is made up of 18 amino acids. Trimming cost V 3 bases and J 8 bases; bases outside gene matches: 20. The CDR3: CASSFSYGTGPSPGGYTF. CDR3 DNA: TGTGCCAGCAGTTTCTCCTACGGGACAGGCCCCTCTCCCGGGGGCTACACCTTC.

This clonotype was seen ten or more times. This chain joins TRBV6-1 and TRBJ2-7, with unresolved D. This CDR3 comprises 14 residues. CDR1 is MNHNS and CDR2 is SASEGT in the germline V gene. Trimming removed 2 bases at V and 2 bases at J, with 10 bases between. Here the CDR3 DNA reads TGTGCCAGCAGTGAATCCCAGTCCGCCTACGAGCAGTACTTC. Its protein product is CASSESQSAYEQYF.

In this sample, this clonotype turned up many times. This chain joins TRBV5-1 and TRBJ2-5; D perhaps matches TRBD1 (6 bases). Trimming took 5 bases from V and 2 from J, leaving 10 bases between them. Germline CDR1 is SGHRS and CDR2 is YFSETQ. This CDR3 has 13 amino acids. CDR3 loop: CASRNGQQETQYF. The CDR3, as DNA: TGCGCCAGCAGAAATGGACAGCAAGAGACCCAGTACTTC.

This clonotype was seen repeatedly, ten times or more. This chain joins TRBV9 and TRBJ1-5; 7 nucleotides agree with TRBD1. There are 15 residues in the CDR3. Unmatched junction bases numbered 0, after V lost 0 bases and J lost 0 bases. Per the germline V gene, CDR1 is SGDLS and CDR2 is YYNGEE. CDR3 DNA sequence: TGTGCCAGCAGCGTAGGGACAGGTAGCAATCAGCCCCAGCATTTT. It yields the protein CASSVGTGSNQPQHF.

This clonotype was detected ten times or more. The chain has TRBV18 and TRBJ1-5; 7 bases map to TRBD1. CDR1 KGHSH and CDR2 LQKENI come from the germline V gene. This CDR3 is built from 14 residues. Trimming cost V 10 bases and J 7 bases; bases outside gene matches: 13. CDR3 residues: CATGKGASEQPQHF. CDR3 coding DNA: TGTGCCACGGGAAAGGGGGCATCGGAGCAGCCCCAGCATTTT.